These T cell receptor beta chains were read from a single sample in a study of T cells in Graves' hyperthyroidism and ophthalmopathy. MiXCR, run by TCRdb on the multiplex PCR reads, gives a single entry per CDR3 protein. Counted here are hundreds of thousands of distinct CDR3 sequences, approximately 16% occurring once; the ten biggest clones make up 25% to 30%. Sequencing was performed on blood. Receptor source: a woman aged 18-29 years with Graves' ophthalmopathy. Each CDR3 is given with its conserved first and last residue. A D gene is named only where the DNA matches it firmly. Clone size is shown for a subset of rows, as once, few, many or a class of expanded clone.

v_gene: TRBV20-1
d_gene: NA
j_gene: TRBJ1-2
abundance: NA
CDR3nt: TGCAGTGCACCTCTACCGGGCCAAAGAGGCTACACCTTC
CDR3aa: CSAPLPGQRGYTF

v_gene: TRBV18
d_gene: NA
j_gene: TRBJ1-1
abundance: many
CDR3nt: TGTGCCAGCTCGGCAGGGAACACTGAAGCTTTCTTT
CDR3aa: CASSAGNTEAFF

v_gene: TRBV6-1
d_gene: TRBD1
j_gene: TRBJ1-2
abundance: NA
CDR3nt: TGTGCCGCACAAACCAGACAGGGGGCGAAAGGCTACACCTTC
CDR3aa: CAAQTRQGAKGYTF

v_gene: TRBV27
d_gene: NA
j_gene: TRBJ2-5
abundance: many
CDR3nt: TGTGCCAGCAGTTTTGGCCAGCATTCGGGGGAGACCCAGTACTTC
CDR3aa: CASSFGQHSGETQYF

v_gene: TRBV3-1
d_gene: NA
j_gene: TRBJ2-7
abundance: many
CDR3nt: TGTGCCAGCAGCCAATATAGTACAGCAACCTACGAGCAGTACTTC
CDR3aa: CASSQYSTATYEQYF

v_gene: TRBV20-1
d_gene: TRBD1
j_gene: TRBJ1-5
abundance: many
CDR3nt: TGCAGTGCGAGCGGGACAGGAGGACAGCCCCAGCATTTT
CDR3aa: CSASGTGGQPQHF

v_gene: TRBV5-1
d_gene: TRBD2
j_gene: TRBJ2-3
abundance: many
CDR3nt: TGCGCCAGCAGCGGCGTAGCGGGAGGGAGCACAGATACGCAGTATTTT
CDR3aa: CASSGVAGGSTDTQYF

v_gene: TRBV28
d_gene: NA
j_gene: TRBJ2-7
abundance: many
CDR3nt: TGTGCCAGCAGTTTGCAGGGACCCAACGAGCAGTACTTC
CDR3aa: CASSLQGPNEQYF

v_gene: TRBV7-6
d_gene: NA
j_gene: TRBJ2-3
abundance: many
CDR3nt: TGTGCCAGCAGCATAACCACTAGTTGGGGAGATACGCAGTATTTT
CDR3aa: CASSITTSWGDTQYF

v_gene: TRBV20-1
d_gene: TRBD2
j_gene: TRBJ2-7
abundance: few
CDR3nt: TGCAGTGCTTCTAGTCCGGGACTAGCGTTTTACGAGCAGTACTTC
CDR3aa: CSASSPGLAFYEQYF

v_gene: TRBV3-1
d_gene: NA
j_gene: TRBJ1-3
abundance: many
CDR3nt: TGTGCCAGCAGCCAACAGACAGTTAGAAACACCATATATTTT
CDR3aa: CASSQQTVRNTIYF

v_gene: TRBV7-6
d_gene: NA
j_gene: TRBJ2-7
abundance: many
CDR3nt: TGTGCCAGCAGCCCATACATCAGGTCGGGTTCCTACGAGCAGTACTTC
CDR3aa: CASSPYIRSGSYEQYF

v_gene: TRBV19
d_gene: NA
j_gene: TRBJ2-1
abundance: NA
CDR3nt: TGTGCCAGTACTCGGGACAACACCTACAATGAGCAGTTCTTC
CDR3aa: CASTRDNTYNEQFF

v_gene: TRBV29-1
d_gene: TRBD2
j_gene: TRBJ2-1
abundance: few
CDR3nt: TGCAGCGTCTCCTACCCCGGGACTAGCGGGAGTACGGTCTATGAGCAGTTCTTC
CDR3aa: CSVSYPGTSGSTVYEQFF

v_gene: TRBV6-1
d_gene: TRBD2
j_gene: TRBJ2-7
abundance: many
CDR3nt: TGTGCCAGCGTTTCGGGACTATCCTACGAGCAGTACTTC
CDR3aa: CASVSGLSYEQYF

v_gene: TRBV20-1
d_gene: TRBD1
j_gene: TRBJ1-1
abundance: many
CDR3nt: TGCAGTGCCTCCGGGACAGGGTTTGGCACTGAAGCTTTCTTT
CDR3aa: CSASGTGFGTEAFF

v_gene: TRBV9
d_gene: TRBD2
j_gene: TRBJ2-3
abundance: many
CDR3nt: TGTGCCAGCAGCGTAGAGACTAGCGGGAGTTCAGATACGCAGTATTTT
CDR3aa: CASSVETSGSSDTQYF

v_gene: TRBV3-1
d_gene: NA
j_gene: TRBJ1-3
abundance: many
CDR3nt: TGTGCCAGCAGCCAAGATCGGCAGATCTCTGGAAACACCATATATTTT
CDR3aa: CASSQDRQISGNTIYF

v_gene: TRBV7-2
d_gene: TRBD1
j_gene: TRBJ2-7
abundance: many
CDR3nt: TGTGCCAGCAGCTTGGGGTCAGGGGGCATCTACGAGCAGTACTTC
CDR3aa: CASSLGSGGIYEQYF

v_gene: TRBV12-5
d_gene: TRBD2
j_gene: TRBJ2-2
abundance: many
CDR3nt: TGTGCTAGTGGTTTGACTAGCGGGGGCACCGGGGAGCTGTTTTTT
CDR3aa: CASGLTSGGTGELFF

v_gene: TRBV7-8
d_gene: NA
j_gene: TRBJ1-1
abundance: many
CDR3nt: TGTGCCAGCAGCCCCGGGGGGTTGGAAAATTGGAACACTGAAGCTTTCTTT
CDR3aa: CASSPGGLENWNTEAFF

v_gene: TRBV2
d_gene: NA
j_gene: TRBJ2-7
abundance: many
CDR3nt: TGTGCCAGCAGTTTTTCGACCTACGAGCAGTACTTC
CDR3aa: CASSFSTYEQYF

v_gene: TRBV30
d_gene: NA
j_gene: TRBJ1-1
abundance: many
CDR3nt: TGTGCCTGGAGATGGGGGGCCGACACTGAAGCTTTCTTT
CDR3aa: CAWRWGADTEAFF

v_gene: TRBV20-1
d_gene: NA
j_gene: TRBJ2-4
abundance: many
CDR3nt: TGCAGTGCTCAACTTTCTGAAATTCAGTACTTC
CDR3aa: CSAQLSEIQYF

v_gene: TRBV13
d_gene: NA
j_gene: TRBJ2-7
abundance: many
CDR3nt: TGTGCCAGCAGCCCTGCTGGGGCAGGGCGATACGAGCAGTACTTC
CDR3aa: CASSPAGAGRYEQYF

v_gene: TRBV11-2
d_gene: TRBD2
j_gene: TRBJ2-3
abundance: many
CDR3nt: TGTGCCAGCAGCTTAGGTTCTAGCGGGATCACAGATACGCAGTATTTT
CDR3aa: CASSLGSSGITDTQYF

v_gene: TRBV6-2/TRBV6-3
d_gene: TRBD2
j_gene: TRBJ2-7
abundance: many
CDR3nt: TGTGCCATCAAGCTAGCGGGAGGTTACGAGCAGTACTTC
CDR3aa: CAIKLAGGYEQYF

v_gene: TRBV6-2/TRBV6-3
d_gene: NA
j_gene: TRBJ2-1
abundance: many
CDR3nt: TGTGCCAGCAGTTATATAAGGTGGGGAGACAATGAGCAGTTCTTC
CDR3aa: CASSYIRWGDNEQFF

v_gene: TRBV20-1
d_gene: NA
j_gene: TRBJ1-2
abundance: once
CDR3nt: TGCAGTGCTAAAAGCTATGGCTACACCTTC
CDR3aa: CSAKSYGYTF

v_gene: TRBV24-1
d_gene: NA
j_gene: TRBJ2-7
abundance: NA
CDR3nt: TGTGCCACCAGTGATTTAAGGCGCCAGTCCGGGACTGGCTCCTACGAGCAGTACTTC
CDR3aa: CATSDLRRQSGTGSYEQYF

v_gene: TRBV9
d_gene: NA
j_gene: TRBJ2-1
abundance: many
CDR3nt: TGTGCCAGCAGCACTTCTAGCGCGGGGGAGCAGTTCTTC
CDR3aa: CASSTSSAGEQFF

v_gene: TRBV19
d_gene: TRBD1
j_gene: TRBJ2-5
abundance: few
CDR3nt: TGTGCCAGTAGTAATTGGGGACAGGGAAAGATTTGGGAGACCCAGTACTTC
CDR3aa: CASSNWGQGKIWETQYF

v_gene: TRBV2
d_gene: TRBD2
j_gene: TRBJ2-7
abundance: few
CDR3nt: TGTGCCAGCAGTGAGACTAGCGGGGGGGCCTACGAGCAGTACTTC
CDR3aa: CASSETSGGAYEQYF

v_gene: TRBV5-1
d_gene: TRBD2
j_gene: TRBJ2-7
abundance: NA
CDR3nt: TGCGCCAGCAGACTAGCGGGAGGGGAGCAGTACTTC
CDR3aa: CASRLAGGEQYF

v_gene: TRBV3-1
d_gene: TRBD1
j_gene: TRBJ1-1
abundance: many
CDR3nt: TGTGCCAGCAGCCAACCATCAGGGACAGGGTTGAACACTGAAGCTTTCTTT
CDR3aa: CASSQPSGTGLNTEAFF

v_gene: TRBV19
d_gene: NA
j_gene: TRBJ2-5
abundance: NA
CDR3nt: TGTGCCAGTTCAATGGGGCAGCTAAAAGAGACCCAGTACTTC
CDR3aa: CASSMGQLKETQYF

v_gene: TRBV6-2/TRBV6-3
d_gene: NA
j_gene: TRBJ2-2
abundance: many
CDR3nt: TGTGCCAGCAGTTACTCAACAAACGGGAGGAACACCGGGGAGCTGTTTTTT
CDR3aa: CASSYSTNGRNTGELFF

v_gene: TRBV20-1
d_gene: NA
j_gene: TRBJ1-2
abundance: many
CDR3nt: TGCAGTGCGAAGACACCGACAGACTACTATGGCTACACCTTC
CDR3aa: CSAKTPTDYYGYTF

v_gene: TRBV7-9
d_gene: TRBD2
j_gene: TRBJ2-7
abundance: NA
CDR3nt: TGTGCCAGCAGCTTAACACCGGGACTAGCGGGAGCCGAGCAGTACTTC
CDR3aa: CASSLTPGLAGAEQYF

v_gene: TRBV5-1
d_gene: NA
j_gene: TRBJ2-7
abundance: many
CDR3nt: TGCGCCAGCAGCGGGTTCGTTACCTACGAGCAGTACTTC
CDR3aa: CASSGFVTYEQYF

v_gene: TRBV7-3
d_gene: NA
j_gene: TRBJ2-6
abundance: few
CDR3nt: TGTGCCAGCAGTAACACAGAGGGCATTGAGGCAACCGCTGCCCCCAAATCTGGGGCCAACGTCCTGACTTTC
CDR3aa: CASSNTEGIEATAAPKSGANVLTF

v_gene: TRBV2
d_gene: TRBD2
j_gene: TRBJ2-1
abundance: NA
CDR3nt: TGTGCCAGCAGTGAGACTAGCGGGATCGAGCAGTTCTTC
CDR3aa: CASSETSGIEQFF

v_gene: TRBV6-5
d_gene: NA
j_gene: TRBJ1-2
abundance: few
CDR3nt: TGTGCCAGCAGTTACTCATGGGGGAACTATGGCTACACCTTC
CDR3aa: CASSYSWGNYGYTF

v_gene: TRBV2
d_gene: TRBD1
j_gene: TRBJ1-1
abundance: NA
CDR3nt: TGTGCCAGCAGTGAAGACCCCGGACAGGGTAACACTGAAGCTTTCTTT
CDR3aa: CASSEDPGQGNTEAFF

v_gene: TRBV2
d_gene: TRBD1
j_gene: TRBJ1-2
abundance: many
CDR3nt: TGTGCCAGCAGTCCCCGGGACAGGGTCTATGGCTACACCTTC
CDR3aa: CASSPRDRVYGYTF

v_gene: TRBV7-8
d_gene: NA
j_gene: TRBJ1-6
abundance: many
CDR3nt: TGTGCCAGCAGCTTAGGGGGATCAATTAATTCACCCCTCCACTTT
CDR3aa: CASSLGGSINSPLHF

v_gene: TRBV27
d_gene: NA
j_gene: TRBJ2-7
abundance: many
CDR3nt: TGTGCCAGCAGTTTATCGGGGGGGGGGCCGACCCTCTACGGGCAGTACTTC
CDR3aa: CASSLSGGGPTLYGQYF

v_gene: TRBV6-2/TRBV6-3
d_gene: TRBD1
j_gene: TRBJ2-7
abundance: few
CDR3nt: TGTGCCAGCAGTTACCGACAGGGGACCCCCTACGAGCAGTACTTC
CDR3aa: CASSYRQGTPYEQYF

v_gene: TRBV3-1
d_gene: NA
j_gene: TRBJ2-2
abundance: many
CDR3nt: TGTGCCAGCAGCCACAGATACACCGGGGAGCTGTTTTTT
CDR3aa: CASSHRYTGELFF

v_gene: TRBV11-2
d_gene: NA
j_gene: TRBJ2-1
abundance: many
CDR3nt: TGTGCCAGCAGCTTAGGGGGCTCGAGCTCCTACAATGAGCAGTTCTTC
CDR3aa: CASSLGGSSSYNEQFF

v_gene: TRBV5-8
d_gene: NA
j_gene: TRBJ2-1
abundance: many
CDR3nt: TGTGCCAGCAGCCGGACCGGGACGGCATACAATGAGCAGTTCTTC
CDR3aa: CASSRTGTAYNEQFF

v_gene: TRBV19
d_gene: NA
j_gene: TRBJ1-1
abundance: NA
CDR3nt: TGTGCCAGTAGTATAGTCACCGGCACTGAAGCTTTCTTT
CDR3aa: CASSIVTGTEAFF

v_gene: TRBV5-1
d_gene: TRBD1
j_gene: TRBJ1-2
abundance: NA
CDR3nt: TGCGCCAGCAGCTTCGGGACAGGGCATGGCTATGGCTTCACCTTC
CDR3aa: CASSFGTGHGYGFTF

v_gene: TRBV29-1
d_gene: NA
j_gene: TRBJ1-1
abundance: many
CDR3nt: TGCAGCGTTGACCTCGGGGGGCACTCGAACACTGAAGCTTTCTTT
CDR3aa: CSVDLGGHSNTEAFF

v_gene: TRBV2
d_gene: NA
j_gene: TRBJ1-4
abundance: many
CDR3nt: TGTGCCAGCAGTGATTATAGGGCAGGGACTCGGGAAAAACTGTTTTTT
CDR3aa: CASSDYRAGTREKLFF

v_gene: TRBV3-1
d_gene: NA
j_gene: TRBJ2-2
abundance: many
CDR3nt: TGTGCCAGCAGCCCCCGGGACACAAACACCGGGGAGCTGTTTTTT
CDR3aa: CASSPRDTNTGELFF

v_gene: TRBV20-1
d_gene: NA
j_gene: TRBJ2-7
abundance: many
CDR3nt: TGCAGTGCTAGAGATCCGAGACTGGAATATTACGAGCAGTACTTC
CDR3aa: CSARDPRLEYYEQYF

v_gene: TRBV28
d_gene: TRBD2
j_gene: TRBJ2-7
abundance: NA
CDR3nt: TGTGCCAGCAACCCAACGGTGAGGACTAGCGGAAAATACGAGCAGTACTTC
CDR3aa: CASNPTVRTSGKYEQYF

v_gene: TRBV11-3
d_gene: NA
j_gene: TRBJ2-3
abundance: many
CDR3nt: TGTGCCAGCAGCTTAGGGGAAGATACGCAGTATTTT
CDR3aa: CASSLGEDTQYF